These 11 T cell receptor beta chains were all obtained from the same sample, sequenced in a study of regulatory T cells in long-lasting Graves disease. Specified time point: newly diagnosed GD, antithyroid drugs for less than 3 months. After RNA was extracted from PBMCs, the TCR library was made from it. Arm-PCR of CDR3 regions and iRepertoire HTBI primers were used to build TCR beta libraries. TCRdb reanalysed the multiplex PCR reads using MiXCR and keeps one entry per CDR3 protein. The table records roughly 410,000 distinct CDR3 sequences, around 16% of them present only once. The sample was also reused in another study, on T cells in Graves' hyperthyroidism and ophthalmopathy.

The source was peripheral blood mononuclear cells (PBMCs), collected at new diagnosis, from a patient treated with antithyroid drugs. These receptors all stem from a middle-aged woman with Graves disease.

This clonotype has a count of ten or more. The genes are TRBV11-3 and TRBJ2-1; 12 bases align to TRBD2. Germline V gives CDR1 SGHNT, CDR2 YENEEA. This CDR3 is 15 amino acids long. V dropped 5 bases and J dropped 3; count of bases not matched to a gene: 2. The chain's CDR3 is CASSGLAGLYNEQFF. For the CDR3, the DNA is TGTGCCAGCAGCGGACTAGCGGGGCTCTACAATGAGCAGTTCTTC.

This clonotype was seen a few times. The chain links TRBV14 to TRBJ2-2; D unclear. Germline assignment: CDR1 SGHDN and CDR2 FVKESK. Trimming cost V 6 bases and J 1 base, with 12 bases left between them. This CDR3 has 15 residues. CDR3 coding DNA: TGTGCCAGCAGTCGGACCCTACAGAACACCGGGGAGCTGTTTTTT. It translates to CASSRTLQNTGELFF.

This clonotype was observed at least ten times. Here the CDR3 reads CASSSQGIGTDTQYF. CDR3 DNA sequence: TGTGCCAGCAGCTCCCAGGGTATCGGGACAGATACGCAGTATTTT. The chain combines TRBV11-1 with TRBJ2-3; possibly TRBD1 for D (5 bases). V dropped 4 bases and J dropped 3 bases, with 14 bases sitting between them. The CDR3 has 15 amino acids. Germline loops: CDR1 SGHAT, CDR2 FQDESV (reference sequence). Using reference TRBV11-1 and TRBJ2-3 for the parts outside the CDR3, the full variable domain is EAEVAQSPRYKITEKSQAVAFWCDPISGHATLYWYRQILGQGPELLVQFQDESVVDDSQLPKDRFSAERLKGVDSTLKIQPAELGDSAMYLCASSSQGIGTDTQYFGPGTRLTVL.

In this sample, this clonotype turned up many times. This chain connects TRBV12-3 or TRBV12-4 to TRBJ1-3, with D perhaps TRBD1 (5 bases). The CDR3 is 14 residues long. Trimming left V 3 bases short and J 1 base short, with 7 bases between. The CDR3 DNA is TGTGCCAGCAGTTTCAGGGATTCTGGAAACACCATATATTTT. This encodes CASSFRDSGNTIYF.

In this sample, this clonotype turned up a few times. This chain connects TRBV24-1 to TRBJ2-1, with a tentative D call TRBD1 (6 bases). The CDR3 has 17 residues. CDR1 is KGHDR, CDR2 SFDVKD, per germline. Trimming took off 4 bases at V and 1 base at J, with 16 bases between the two ends. CDR3 bases: TGTGCCACCAGTGAACCAACAGGGTCGCGGTCCTACAATGAGCAGTTCTTC. This encodes CATSEPTGSRSYNEQFF.

This clonotype came up many times. The CDR3 region is CASSSKDTRDSATQYF. As DNA, the CDR3 is TGTGCCAGCAGCTCTAAAGATACCCGGGACTCAGCTACGCAGTATTTT. The rearrangement joins TRBV7-8 to TRBJ2-3, with a tentative D call TRBD2 (6 bases). Between the trimmed V and J ends, which lost 4 bases and 8 bases, there was a span of 22 bases. The CDR3 totals 16 residues. Germline V gives CDR1 SGHVS, CDR2 FQNEAQ.

This clonotype occurred a few times. This chain uses TRBV18 with TRBJ2-3, with 8 bases fitting TRBD2. The germline gives CDR1 KGHSH, CDR2 LQKENI. The CDR3 has 16 amino acids. The V segment lost 3 bases and the J segment 1 base; nucleotides outside the gene matches: 6. The CDR3 protein is CASSPLYGRGTDTQYF. In nucleotides, the CDR3 is TGTGCCAGCTCACCTCTTTACGGGAGGGGCACAGATACGCAGTATTTT.

This clonotype showed up many times. The rearrangement links TRBV7-8 to TRBJ1-4; D not resolved. The CDR3 is made up of 12 amino acids. Between the trimmed V and J ends, which lost 5 bases and 8 bases, there was a span of 9 bases. Germline V gene sequence: CDR1 SGHVS, CDR2 FQNEAQ. CDR3 amino acids: CASSRTGEKLFF. The CDR3 nucleotides read TGTGCCAGCAGCCGGACCGGGGAAAAACTGTTTTTT.

The V call is TRBV2, the J call TRBJ1-1; D is ambiguous. V shed 8 bases and J shed 1 base, with 14 bases lying between them. CDR1 and CDR2 from the germline V gene are SNHLY and FYNNEI. The length of the CDR3 is 14 residues. CDR3 sequence: CASEDLRGNTEAFF. As DNA, the CDR3 is TGTGCCAGCGAAGACCTTCGGGGGAACACTGAAGCTTTCTTT.

This clonotype was seen at least ten times. The chain combines TRBV20-1 with TRBJ2-1; TRBD2 matches at 10 bases. The CDR3 covers 16 residues. Germline V lookup: CDR1 DFQATT, CDR2 SNEGSKA (reference sequence). V was pared by 0 bases and J by 3 bases, with 5 bases of the junction left unmatched. CDR3 protein: CSARDPLAGVYNEQFF. CDR3 coding DNA: TGCAGTGCTAGAGATCCGCTAGCGGGAGTCTACAATGAGCAGTTCTTC.

On this clonotype itself: It is likely a read error: a sequence one base away is far more abundant. The gene calls are TRBV11-1 and TRBJ2-5; no reliable D call. Matching the DNA end better, TRBJ2-1 makes the J call doubtful. This CDR3 comprises 13 residues. Germline V gives CDR1 SGHAT, CDR2 FQDESV (reference sequence). The DNA of the CDR3 is TGTGCCAGTAAAGCGAGAGGACGCAATGAGCAGTTCTTC. As protein: CASKARGRNEQFF.